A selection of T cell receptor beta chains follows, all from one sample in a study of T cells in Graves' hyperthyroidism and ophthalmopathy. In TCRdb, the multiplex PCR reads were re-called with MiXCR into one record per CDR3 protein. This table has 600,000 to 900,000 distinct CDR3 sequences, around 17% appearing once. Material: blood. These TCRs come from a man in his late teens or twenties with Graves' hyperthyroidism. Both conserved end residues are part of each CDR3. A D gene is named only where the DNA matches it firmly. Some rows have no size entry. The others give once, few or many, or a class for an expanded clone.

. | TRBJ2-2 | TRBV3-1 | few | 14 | TGTGCCAGCAGCCCTCAGGGGAATGGCGGGGAGCTGTTTTTT | CASSPQGNGGELFF
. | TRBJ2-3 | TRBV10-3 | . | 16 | TGTGCCATCAGTGAGTCGAGTGGGCCGGGAACAGATACGCAGTATTTT | CAISESSGPGTDTQYF
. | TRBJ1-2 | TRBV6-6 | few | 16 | TGTGCCAGCAGTTACTCGTCGCACGGGACCCCTGATGGCTACACCTTC | CASSYSSHGTPDGYTF
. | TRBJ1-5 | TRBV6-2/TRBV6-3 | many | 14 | TGTGCCAGCAGTTACATGGGGGGCAATCAGCCCCAGCATTTT | CASSYMGGNQPQHF
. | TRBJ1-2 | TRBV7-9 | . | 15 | TGTGCCAGCGAGGTTACTAGTTCGGCTAACTATGGCTACACCTTC | CASEVTSSANYGYTF
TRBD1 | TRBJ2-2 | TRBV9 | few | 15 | TGTGCCAGCAGCCCACGGACAGGGGAGCACGGGGAGCTGTTTTTT | CASSPRTGEHGELFF
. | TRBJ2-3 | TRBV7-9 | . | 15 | TGTGCCAGCAGCCCAAAAGCGAGCAGCACAGATACGCAGTATTTT | CASSPKASSTDTQYF
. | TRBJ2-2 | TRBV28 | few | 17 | TGTGCCAGCAGTTCCCCCTTTCGGGAGCTCGGCACCGGGGAGCTGTTTTTT | CASSSPFRELGTGELFF
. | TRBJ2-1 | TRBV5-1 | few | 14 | TGCGCCAGCAGCTTGGGTGGAATGGGAAATGAGCAGTTCTTC | CASSLGGMGNEQFF
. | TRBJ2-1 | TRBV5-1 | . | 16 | TGCGCCAGCAGCTCCTCCGGAAGTTCGAGGGACAATGAGCAGTTCTTC | CASSSSGSSRDNEQFF
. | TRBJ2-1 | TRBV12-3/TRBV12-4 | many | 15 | TGTGCCAGCAGTTACCCGGGGGCCCCGGACAATGAGCAGTTCTTC | CASSYPGAPDNEQFF
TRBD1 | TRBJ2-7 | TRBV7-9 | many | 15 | TGTGCCAGCAGCTTTTCCGGGACAGCTACTTTAGAGCAGTACTTC | CASSFSGTATLEQYF
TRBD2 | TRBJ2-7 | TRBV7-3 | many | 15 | TGTGCCAGCAGCTCAGGACTAGCGGGAGTGAAAGAGCAGTACTTC | CASSSGLAGVKEQYF
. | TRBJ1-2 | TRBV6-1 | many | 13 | TGTGCCAGCAGCGCCCCGACTAGCTATGGCTACACCTTC | CASSAPTSYGYTF
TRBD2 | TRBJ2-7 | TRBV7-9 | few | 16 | TGTGCCAGCAGCTTAGCGTCGGTAGCGGGAGCACTAGAGCAGTACTTC | CASSLASVAGALEQYF
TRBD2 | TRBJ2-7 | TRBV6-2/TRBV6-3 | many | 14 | TGTGCCAGCAGTAGCGGACTAGTCTTCCACGAGCAGTACTTC | CASSSGLVFHEQYF
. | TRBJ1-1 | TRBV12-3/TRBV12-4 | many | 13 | TGTGCCAGCAGTACCCCTGGGCCTGATGAAGCTTTCTTT | CASSTPGPDEAFF
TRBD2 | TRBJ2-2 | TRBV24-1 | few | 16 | TGTGCCACCAGTGGGGAGGGAGTCAGAAACACCGGGGAGCTGTTTTTT | CATSGEGVRNTGELFF
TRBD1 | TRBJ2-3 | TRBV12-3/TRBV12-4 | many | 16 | TGTGCCAGCAGTTCCCGGGACAGGGGGAACACAGATACGCAGTATTTT | CASSSRDRGNTDTQYF
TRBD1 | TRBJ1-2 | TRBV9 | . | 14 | TGTGCCAGCAGCGTGGACAGGGTCGACTATGGCTACACCTTC | CASSVDRVDYGYTF
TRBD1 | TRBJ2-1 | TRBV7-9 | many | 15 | TGTGCCAGCAGACTACAGGGGAGCACATCCAATGAGCAGTTCTTC | CASRLQGSTSNEQFF
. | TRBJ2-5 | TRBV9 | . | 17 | TGTGCCAGCAGCGCGATAACCTACGGGGCCTGGATAGAGACCCAGTACTTC | CASSAITYGAWIETQYF
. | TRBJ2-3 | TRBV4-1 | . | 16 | TGCGCCAGCAGCCAAGGGAGGCTCCGTAGCACAGATACGCAGTATTTT | CASSQGRLRSTDTQYF
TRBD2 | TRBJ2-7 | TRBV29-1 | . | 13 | TGCAGCGTTGAACGGCTAGCGGCCTACGAGCAGTACTTC | CSVERLAAYEQYF
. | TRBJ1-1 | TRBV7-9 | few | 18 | TGTGCCAGCAGCCGCCCGACAAGGGCGTCGGCTTTGAACACTGAAGCTTTCTTT | CASSRPTRASALNTEAFF
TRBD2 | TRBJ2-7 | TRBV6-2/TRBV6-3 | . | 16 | TGTGCCAGCAGCGACGGACTAGCGGGAGAGGACTACGGGCAGTACTTC | CASSDGLAGEDYGQYF
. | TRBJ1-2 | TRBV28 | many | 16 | TGTGCCAGCAGCGCAACCAACTATGGAGCTAACTATGGCTACACCTTC | CASSATNYGANYGYTF
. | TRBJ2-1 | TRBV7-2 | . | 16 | TGTGCCAGCAGCTTAGCGCTGGCGAGCTCCTACAATGAGCAGTTCTTC | CASSLALASSYNEQFF
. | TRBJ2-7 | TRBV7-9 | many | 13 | TGTGCCAGCAGCGCACGCCGCGACAGCGAGCAGTACTTC | CASSARRDSEQYF
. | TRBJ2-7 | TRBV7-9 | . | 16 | TGTGCCAGCAGCTTAGTACCCAGCGAGGGCCTCTACGAGCAGTACTTC | CASSLVPSEGLYEQYF
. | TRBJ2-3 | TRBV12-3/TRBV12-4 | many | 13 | TGTGCCAGCAGTTTAGCGCTAATGGATACGCAGTATTTT | CASSLALMDTQYF
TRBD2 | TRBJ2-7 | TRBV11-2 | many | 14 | TGTGCCAGCAGCTTATCCGGGACTAGCTACGAGCAGTACTTC | CASSLSGTSYEQYF
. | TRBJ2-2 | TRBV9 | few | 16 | TGTGCCAGCAGCGTAGCGGTGACAGCGAACACCGGGGAGCTGTTTTTT | CASSVAVTANTGELFF
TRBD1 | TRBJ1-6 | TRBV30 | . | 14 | TGTGCCTGGAGTGTAGGACAGGGGACTTCACCCCTCCACTTT | CAWSVGQGTSPLHF
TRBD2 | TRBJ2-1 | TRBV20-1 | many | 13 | TGCAGTACCGGAGCGGGAGGGCCTAATGAGCAGTTCTTC | CSTGAGGPNEQFF
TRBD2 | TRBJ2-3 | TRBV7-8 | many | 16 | TGTGCCAGCAGCTCACGAGCTAGCGGGGTCCAAGATACGCAGTATTTT | CASSSRASGVQDTQYF
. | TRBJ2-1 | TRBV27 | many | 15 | TGTGCCAGCCTCCAATCTGGGGACATCTACAATGAGCAGTTCTTC | CASLQSGDIYNEQFF
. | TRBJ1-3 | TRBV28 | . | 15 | TGTGCCAGCAGTTCTTTACTCTACTCTGGAAACACCATATATTTT | CASSSLLYSGNTIYF
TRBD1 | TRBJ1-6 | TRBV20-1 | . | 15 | TGCAGTGCTAGAGATCCCCAGGGGGCTCGGTCACCCCTCCACTTT | CSARDPQGARSPLHF
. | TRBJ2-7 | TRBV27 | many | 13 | TGTGCCAGCAGTTTATCCCCCAAACACGAGCAGTACTTC | CASSLSPKHEQYF
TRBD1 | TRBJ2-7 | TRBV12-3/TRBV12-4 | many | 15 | TGTGCCAGCAGTACACGGACAGGGGAAAGCTACGAGCAGTACTTC | CASSTRTGESYEQYF
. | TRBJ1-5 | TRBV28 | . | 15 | TGTGCCAGCAGTCCTTCGGGGCGTAGCAATCAGCCCCAGCATTTT | CASSPSGRSNQPQHF
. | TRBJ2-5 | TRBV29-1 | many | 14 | TGCAGCGCCCTTAGGGGGGCCGACCAAGAGACCCAGTACTTC | CSALRGADQETQYF
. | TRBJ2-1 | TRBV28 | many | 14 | TGTGCCAGCAGTTTAGGGGGGACGGACAATGAGCAGTTCTTC | CASSLGGTDNEQFF
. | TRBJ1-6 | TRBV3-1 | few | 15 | TGTGCCAGCAACAGAGGAGGGGGGACCTCCTGGCCCCTCCACTTT | CASNRGGGTSWPLHF
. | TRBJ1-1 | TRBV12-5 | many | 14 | TGTGCTAGTGGTTTGGTCGCTTTGAACACTGAAGCTTTCTTT | CASGLVALNTEAFF
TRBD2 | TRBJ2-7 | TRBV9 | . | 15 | TGTGCCAGCAGCGTAGGAGCGGGGAACTCCTACGAGCAGTACTTC | CASSVGAGNSYEQYF
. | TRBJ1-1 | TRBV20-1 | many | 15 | TGCAGTGCTAGACCCCACAAGGGTACGGGCACTGAAGCTTTCTTT | CSARPHKGTGTEAFF
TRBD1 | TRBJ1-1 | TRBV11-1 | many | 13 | TGTGCCAGCAGGCACTCCGGGACAGATGAAGCTTTCTTT | CASRHSGTDEAFF
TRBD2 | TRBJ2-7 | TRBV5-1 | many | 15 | TGCGCCAGCAGCCAAAGCGGGACCAACCCCTACGAGCAGTACTTC | CASSQSGTNPYEQYF